This T cell receptor beta chain was captured in a study of shared clonotypes between healthy human individuals. The CDR3 spans 17 residues. V shed 6 bases and J 0 bases; nucleotides not matched to a gene: 10. Germline V gene sequence: CDR1 SGHVS, CDR2 FQNEAQ. Sequenced by immunoSEQ multiplex PCR; TCRdb stores in-frame clones only, minus some. The data hold approximately 1.1 million clones, with around 78% observed a single time. Healthy and HIV-negative, the adult donors had no recent acute infections or vaccinations. J is TRBJ1-1 and V is TRBV7-8, with TRBD1 identical over 10 bases. The specimen sequenced was memory CD4+ T cells from PBMCs. The subset: CD45RA-negative fraction. This sequence was found in a man between 18 and 35 years old in good health. Some clones in this sample may be carry-over from other donors' samples. The CDR3 nucleotides read TGTGCCAGCAGACGACAGGGGGCGCCCTCAATGAACACTGAAGCTTTCTTT. This codes for CASRRQGAPSMNTEAFF.